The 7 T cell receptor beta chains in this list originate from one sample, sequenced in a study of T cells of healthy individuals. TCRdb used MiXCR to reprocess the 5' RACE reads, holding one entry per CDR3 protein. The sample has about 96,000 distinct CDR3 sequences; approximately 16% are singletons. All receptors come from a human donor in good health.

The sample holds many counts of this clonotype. CDR3 nucleotide sequence: TGTGCCTGGAGCCTGAGTGGGGATTGGGAAGAGACCCAGTACTTC. Protein: CAWSLSGDWEETQYF. The chain uses TRBV30 and TRBJ2-5; D remains ambiguous. In germline, CDR1 is GTSNPN, CDR2 SVGIG (reference sequence). V gave up 3 bases and J gave up 3 bases, with 17 bases separating them. The CDR3 totals 15 residues.

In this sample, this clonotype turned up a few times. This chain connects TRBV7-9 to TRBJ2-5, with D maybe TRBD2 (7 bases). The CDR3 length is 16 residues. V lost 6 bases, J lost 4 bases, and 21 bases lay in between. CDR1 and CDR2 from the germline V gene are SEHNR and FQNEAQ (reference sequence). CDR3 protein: CASSRAGAGAGETQYF. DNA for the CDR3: TGTGCCAGCAGTCGTGCGGGGGCGGGAGCAGGAGAGACCCAGTACTTC.

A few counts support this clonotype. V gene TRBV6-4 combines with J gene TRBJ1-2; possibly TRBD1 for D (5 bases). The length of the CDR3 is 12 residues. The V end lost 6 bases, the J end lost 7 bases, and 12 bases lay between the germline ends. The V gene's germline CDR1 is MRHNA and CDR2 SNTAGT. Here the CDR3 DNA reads TGTGCCAGCAGCCAGGGCTTTGGTGGCTACACCTTC. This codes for CASSQGFGGYTF.

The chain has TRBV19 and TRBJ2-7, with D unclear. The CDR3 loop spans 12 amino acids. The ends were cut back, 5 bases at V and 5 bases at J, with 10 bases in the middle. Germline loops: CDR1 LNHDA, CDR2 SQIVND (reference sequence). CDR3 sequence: CASSSRGNEQYF. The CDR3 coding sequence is TGTGCCAGTAGTTCGCGAGGTAACGAGCAGTACTTC.

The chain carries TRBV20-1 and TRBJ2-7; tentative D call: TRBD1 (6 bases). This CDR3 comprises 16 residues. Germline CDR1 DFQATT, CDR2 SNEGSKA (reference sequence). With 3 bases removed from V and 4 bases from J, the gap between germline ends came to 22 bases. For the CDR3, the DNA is TGCAGTGCTAGGCATCCACAGGGTTCTCTTCGGTACGAGCAGTACTTC. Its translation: CSARHPQGSLRYEQYF.

The CDR3 here is CASSLTSGRASYEQYF. The CDR3, as DNA: TGTGCCAGCAGTTTGACTAGCGGGAGGGCCTCCTACGAGCAGTACTTC. The V call is TRBV28, the J call TRBJ2-7, with TRBD2 matching over 14 bases. Germline V gene sequence: CDR1 MDHEN, CDR2 SYDVKM. This CDR3 comprises 16 residues. V dropped 3 bases and J dropped 0; count of bases not matched to a gene: 1.

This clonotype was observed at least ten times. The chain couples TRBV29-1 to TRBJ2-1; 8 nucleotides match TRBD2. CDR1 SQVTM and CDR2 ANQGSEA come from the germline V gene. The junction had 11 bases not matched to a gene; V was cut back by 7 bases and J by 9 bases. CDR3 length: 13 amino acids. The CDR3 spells CSARAGGSGEQFF. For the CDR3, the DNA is TGCAGCGCAAGGGCGGGAGGTTCCGGTGAGCAGTTCTTC.